This entry lists 31 T cell receptor beta chains sequenced from one sample in a study of T cell clonality in common variable immunodeficiency. Libraries were prepared by immunoSEQ multiplex PCR; TCRdb keeps only in-frame clonotypes and omits some of them. This sample has 16,000 or so clones, each found more than once. Their specific antigens are unknown. Study-level findings and limits: Common variable immunodeficiency TCR beta sequences reportedly had fewer deletions and N-nucleotide insertions.

Material for sequencing was peripheral blood mononuclear cells. These TCRs come from a human donor with common variable immunodeficiency.

Comment on this clone: The observed sequence ends 3 residues before the CDR3 terminus, with the missing tail filled in from the germline J gene. The chain combines TRBV5-1 with TRBJ2-5; possibly TRBD1 for D (5 bases). V was pared by 0 bases and J by 2 bases, with 11 bases between. The CDR3 is made up of 15 amino acids. From germline, CDR1 is SGHRS and CDR2 YFSETQ. The CDR3 reads CASSLDVTEQETQYF. Incomplete CDR3 DNA: TGCGCCAGCAGCTTGGATGTGACAGAACAAGAGACC.

This clone was counted ten times or more. The sequenced fragment ends 3 residues before the CDR3 boundary, so the rest is inferred from the germline J gene. The rearrangement uses TRBV7-2 and TRBJ1-1; D perhaps matches TRBD1 (6 bases). The CDR3 loop spans 15 amino acids. From germline, CDR1 is SGHTA and CDR2 FQGNSA. V was clipped by 1 base and J by 1 base, with 10 bases between them. The CDR3 bases that were read are TGTGCCAGCAGCTTAGGGACAGCCACGAACACTGAA. It yields the protein CASSLGTATNTE. The full-length CDR3 reads as CASSLGTATNTEAFF.

About this clone: The read ends 3 residues shy of where the CDR3 ends; the end is completed using the germline J gene. V is TRBV19 and J is TRBJ2-4, with TRBD2 as a possible D gene (6 bases). The CDR3 totals 15 residues. Germline V lookup: CDR1 LNHDA, CDR2 SQIVND (reference sequence). V lost 3 bases, J lost 3 bases, and 12 bases lay in between. The DNA read from the CDR3 is TGTGCCAGTAGTATGGACCCTAGCGTCAAAAACATT. Protein product: CASSMDPSVKNI. In full, the CDR3 is CASSMDPSVKNIQYF.

Turning to this clone: The CDR3 end lies 3 residues beyond the end of the read and is filled in from the germline J gene. V and J are TRBV19 and TRBJ1-2, with a tentative D call TRBD1 (5 bases). CDR1 and CDR2 (germline): LNHDA, SQIVND (reference sequence). The CDR3 is made up of 16 amino acids. CDR3 protein: CASSIRSSQGGYGYTF. CDR3 DNA (partial): TGTGCCAGTAGTATTAGGAGCTCGCAGGGAGGGTACGGC.

The sample holds a few counts of this clone. Coverage ceases 3 residues before the CDR3 finishes, and the germline J gene fills in the end. V and J are TRBV6-2 or TRBV6-3 and TRBJ2-3; 9 positions match TRBD2. Unmatched junction bases numbered 9, after V lost 1 base and J lost 4 bases. The CDR3 extends over 17 amino acids. Germline loops: CDR1 MNHEY, CDR2 SVGEGT. CDR3 bases read: TGTGCCAGCAGTTACTTGGCGGGGGGGCCTCTTGCAGATACG. Protein product: CASSYLAGGPLADT. The full CDR3 protein is CASSYLAGGPLADTQYF.

This clone was observed a few times. Incomplete CDR3 DNA: TGTGCCAGCAGTTCGCGGACTCCGACGCAGGATACG. This gives the protein CASSSRTPTQDT. The full CDR3 reads CASSSRTPTQDTQYF. The chain employs TRBV7-2 and TRBJ2-3, with D tentatively TRBD2 (5 bases). The read ends 3 residues before the CDR3 terminus; that terminus is restored from the germline J gene. V gave up 6 bases and J gave up 6 bases, with 19 bases separating them. CDR1 SGHTA and CDR2 FQGNSA come from the germline V gene. The CDR3 spans 15 residues.

This clone has only a few counts. The CDR3 is CASRGGQGTHSNQPQHF. The CDR3 DNA, read in part, is TGTGCCAGTAGGGGGGGACAGGGGACTCATAGCAATCAGCCC. The chain couples TRBV19 to TRBJ1-5; 10 bases align to TRBD1. With the read ending 3 residues before the CDR3 end, the germline J gene is used to fill in that end. This CDR3 has 17 amino acids. V lost 6 bases, J lost 0 bases, and 8 bases stayed unmatched. Germline V gene lookup returns CDR1 LNHDA and CDR2 SQIVND (reference sequence).

Comment on this clone: From the germline J gene comes the end of the CDR3, since the read stops 3 residues before it. This sequence joins TRBV2 and TRBJ2-7, with 8 bases identical to TRBD2. This CDR3 has 14 residues. Trimming removed 7 bases from V and 2 bases from J; junction bases left unmatched: 7. The germline gives CDR1 SNHLY, CDR2 FYNNEI. The DNA read from the CDR3 is TGTGCCAGCACCGAGGGGCGGGGGGCCTACGAG. Its translation is CASTEGRGAYE. The CDR3 reads in full as CASTEGRGAYEQYF.

On this clone: Read coverage stops 3 residues before the CDR3 terminus; the germline J gene supplies the remainder. This rearrangement joins TRBV11-3 to TRBJ1-6; a weak D match, TRBD1 (5 bases). There are 13 residues in the CDR3. Germline-derived CDR1 and CDR2 are SGHNT and YENEEA. The V gene lost 5 bases and the J gene lost 10 bases, with 12 bases spanning the gap. The CDR3 spells CASSADSFSPLHF. The sequenced CDR3 bases are TGTGCCAGCAGCGCCGACAGCTTCTCACCC.

As concerns this clone: The read falls 3 residues short of the CDR3 end, and the missing part is taken from the germline J gene. The gene calls are TRBV7-2 and TRBJ1-5, with no clear D. Germline V gene data show CDR1 as SGHTA and CDR2 as FQGNSA. The CDR3 totals 13 residues. The V gene lost 5 bases and the J gene lost 7 bases, with 12 bases spanning the gap. The chain's CDR3 is CASSPRGDQPQHF. The sequenced part of the CDR3 DNA is TGTGCCAGCAGCCCCCGGGGTGACCAGCCC.

For this clone: The read comes to an end 3 residues before the CDR3 does, leaving the germline J gene to fill in the end. This chain uses TRBV6-1 with TRBJ1-5; D is undetermined. Trimming took 0 bases from V and 7 from J, leaving 7 bases between them. Per the germline V gene, CDR1 is MNHNS and CDR2 is SASEGT. This CDR3 spans 13 amino acids. The CDR3 DNA, read in part, is TGTGCCAGCAGTGAAGCATTCTCCCAGCCC. Protein product: CASSEAFSQP. The whole CDR3 sequence reads CASSEAFSQPQHF.

This clone was seen more than once but under ten times. The CDR3 is cut off 3 residues early in the read; its end comes from the germline J gene. The chain has TRBV30 and TRBJ2-5; a possible D gene is TRBD1 (6 bases). CDR3 length: 14 amino acids. Per the germline V gene, CDR1 is GTSNPN and CDR2 is SVGIG (reference sequence). V dropped 0 bases and J dropped 4 bases, with 12 bases sitting between them. The sequenced CDR3 bases are TGTGCCTGGAGTGTACAGGGAATCTCAGAGACC. It yields the protein CAWSVQGISET. From start to end, the CDR3 is CAWSVQGISETQYF.

A word on this clone: The DNA ends 3 residues before the CDR3 does, and the rest of the CDR3 is filled in from the germline J gene. This chain joins TRBV6-1 and TRBJ2-3; 9 positions agree with TRBD2. The V gene end was trimmed by 1 base and the J gene end by 4 bases; junction bases not matched to a gene: 6. CDR3 length equals 16 residues. Germline CDR1 MNHNS, CDR2 SASEGT. The CDR3 sequence: CASSEDERGVADTQYF. The covered CDR3 bases are TGTGCCAGCAGTGAAGACGAGCGGGGGGTCGCAGATACG.

Notes on this clone: The read is 3 residues too short to cover the CDR3 end, so that end is filled in from the germline J gene. The genes are TRBV7-6 and TRBJ2-3; D possibly corresponds to TRBD2 (7 bases). Trimming took 5 bases from V and 2 from J, leaving 17 bases between them. The CDR3 extends over 16 amino acids. CDR1 and CDR2 from the germline V gene are SGHVS and FNYEAQ. CDR3 in amino acids: CASSLDDRGATDTQYF. The sequenced CDR3 bases are TGTGCCAGCAGCCTCGACGATCGGGGGGCCACAGATACG.

This clone was observed at least ten times. The read gets to within 3 residues of the CDR3 end, and the germline J gene fills in the rest. The chain combines TRBV5-6 with TRBJ2-3; 9 bases are shared with TRBD2. Germline V gene sequence: CDR1 SGHDT, CDR2 YYEEEE. The junction had 8 bases not matched to a gene; V was cut back by 6 bases and J by 6 bases. The CDR3 contains 14 residues. The chain's CDR3 is CASTGAGGPDTQYF. The sequenced part of the CDR3 DNA is TGTGCCAGCACTGGGGCGGGGGGGCCTGATACG.

This clone was seen only a few times. Coverage ceases 3 residues before the CDR3 finishes, and the germline J gene fills in the end. V is TRBV18 and J is TRBJ1-1; 8 bases match TRBD1. Germline trimming cut 2 bases from V and 6 bases from J; bases unmatched to any gene: 14. The CDR3 consists of 17 residues. The germline CDR1 and CDR2 sequences are KGHSH and LQKENI. The CDR3 DNA, read in part, is TGTGCCAGCTCACCATCAGGACAGGGCGGACTCAGGGCTGAA. This sequence encodes CASSPSGQGGLRAE. The CDR3 as a whole reads CASSPSGQGGLRAEAFF.

The sequenced CDR3 bases are TGTGCCAGTTACCCTGGGACGGGGGGGGCCTACAATGAG. Amino acid sequence: CASYPGTGGAYNE. The CDR3, in full, reads CASYPGTGGAYNEQFF. The chain links TRBV19 to TRBJ2-1; 8 nucleotides line up with TRBD2. The CDR3 end is not reached by the read, which stops 3 residues before it; the germline J gene fills it in. Germline assignment: CDR1 LNHDA and CDR2 SQIVND (reference sequence). V shed 8 bases and J 2 bases; nucleotides not matched to a gene: 11. CDR3 length: 16 residues. Combining the CDR3 with reference TRBV19 and TRBJ2-1 gives the whole variable domain DGGITQSPKYLFRKEGQNVTLSCEQNLNHDAMYWYRQDPGQGLRLIYYSQIVNDFQKGDIAEGYSVSREKKESFPLTVTSAQKNPTAFYLCASYPGTGGAYNEQFFGPGTRLTVL.

This clone is medium-sized (0.01 to 0.1%) in the sample. The missing CDR3 end, 3 residues past where the read stops, is filled in from the germline J gene. The chain links TRBV4-2 to TRBJ2-3; 8 bases map to TRBD2. CDR3 length equals 17 residues. V lost 1 base, J lost 1 base, and 7 bases stayed unmatched. From germline, CDR1 is LGHNA and CDR2 YNFKEQ. Partial CDR3 DNA: TGTGCCAGCAGCCAAGGCACTAGCGGCTTAGGCACAGATACG. Translated: CASSQGTSGLGTDT. The full CDR3 sequence reads CASSQGTSGLGTDTQYF.

This clone was recorded a few times. Read sequence stops 3 residues before the CDR3 end, and the germline J gene provides the missing end. The gene calls are TRBV20-1 and TRBJ2-7; 10 bases are shared with TRBD1. CDR3 size: 15 residues. CDR1 and CDR2 from the germline V gene are DFQATT and SNEGSKA (reference sequence). Unmatched junction bases numbered 13, after V lost 5 bases and J lost 6 bases. The part of the CDR3 DNA that was read is TGCAGTGCTTTCGTGCCGGGACAGGGGTTCGCCGAG. It codes for CSAFVPGQGFAE. The full-length CDR3 reads as CSAFVPGQGFAEQYF.

This clone was observed a handful of times. The read ends 3 residues before the CDR3 terminus; that terminus is restored from the germline J gene. The chain employs TRBV2 and TRBJ2-3; D ambiguous. The CDR3 is 13 amino acids. Between the trimmed V and J ends, which lost 4 bases and 4 bases, there was a span of 9 bases. Germline CDR1 reads SNHLY; CDR2 reads FYNNEI. CDR3 DNA, as far as it was read: TGTGCCAGCAGTGTTGACATGTCAGATACG. Translating gives CASSVDMSDT. The full CDR3 is CASSVDMSDTQYF.

This clone appeared many times. The read finishes 3 residues shy of the CDR3 end, and the germline J gene is used to complete it. The chain combines TRBV2 with TRBJ2-7; 9 bases line up with TRBD1. Germline V gives CDR1 SNHLY, CDR2 FYNNEI. Trimming removed 6 bases from V and 6 bases from J; junction bases left unmatched: 12. CDR3 size: 15 residues. CDR3 sequence: CASSAERTGALEQYF. The CDR3 bases that were read are TGTGCCAGCAGCGCAGAGCGGACAGGGGCTCTCGAG.

This clone was recorded a few times. The read terminates 3 residues ahead of where the CDR3 ends, so the germline J gene completes it. This chain links TRBV7-9 with TRBJ2-1, with 10 bases matching TRBD2. This CDR3 has 15 residues. Germline CDR1 and CDR2: SEHNR and FQNEAQ (reference sequence). V was clipped by 5 bases and J by 3 bases; unmatched bases: 4. CDR3 bases read: TGTGCCAGCAGCCAAACTAGCGGGGTCTACAATGAG. Protein sequence: CASSQTSGVYNE. The full CDR3 protein is CASSQTSGVYNEQFF. The full variable domain, its missing parts supplied by reference TRBV7-9 and TRBJ2-1, is DTGVSQNPRHKITKRGQNVTFRCDPISEHNRLYWYRQTLGQGPEFLTYFQNEAQLEKSRLLSDRFSAERPKGSFSTLEIQRTEQGDSAMYLCASSQTSGVYNEQFFGPGTRLTVL.

As for this clone: The read ends 3 residues before the CDR3 terminus; that terminus is restored from the germline J gene. The chain recombines TRBV7-6 with TRBJ1-6; 7 nucleotides agree with TRBD1. Germline lookup yields CDR1 SGHVS and CDR2 FNYEAQ. V gave up 1 base and J gave up 8 bases; unmatched junction bases: 5. The CDR3 is 15 amino acids. CDR3 region: CASSLERGGDSPLHF. CDR3 DNA, as far as it was read: TGTGCCAGCAGCTTAGAGAGAGGGGGCGATTCACCC.

A note on this clone: The read is 3 residues too short to cover the CDR3 end, so that end is filled in from the germline J gene. The chain uses TRBV30 and TRBJ2-3, with a possible D match to TRBD1 (5 bases). Germline CDR1 and CDR2: GTSNPN and SVGIG (reference sequence). This CDR3 region has 12 residues. Trimming took 3 bases from V and 1 from J, leaving 5 bases between them. Incomplete CDR3 DNA: TGTGCCTGGAGCAGGGGCACAGATACG. Amino acids: CAWSRGTDT. The whole CDR3 region reads CAWSRGTDTQYF.

This clone has only a few counts. The CDR3 end lies 3 residues beyond the end of the read and is filled in from the germline J gene. The rearrangement links TRBV18 to TRBJ1-3; perhaps TRBD1 as D (6 bases). CDR1 and CDR2 (germline): KGHSH, LQKENI. The V and J ends lost 5 bases and 2 bases respectively, with 16 bases between them. CDR3 size: 16 residues. The CDR3 sequence is CASSSLTGKAGNTIYF. The sequenced part of the CDR3 DNA is TGTGCCAGCTCATCGCTTACAGGGAAGGCTGGAAACACC. The complete variable domain, with remaining parts taken from reference TRBV18 and TRBJ1-3, reads NAGVMQNPRHLVRRRGQEARLRCSPMKGHSHVYWYRQLPEEGLKFMVYLQKENIIDESGMPKERFSAEFPKEGPSILRIQQVVRGDSAAYFCASSSLTGKAGNTIYFGEGSWLTVV.

This clone was counted ten times or more. The CDR3 reads CASSADIRQPQHF. Partial CDR3 DNA: TGTGCCAGCAGTGCGGACATTAGGCAGCCC. This rearrangement joins TRBV2 to TRBJ1-5; possible D gene TRBD1, 5 bases. The read comes to an end 3 residues before the CDR3 does, leaving the germline J gene to fill in the end. The V and J ends lost 4 bases and 7 bases respectively, with 11 bases between them. This CDR3 is 13 amino acids long. Germline V lookup: CDR1 SNHLY, CDR2 FYNNEI.

This clone counts as medium-sized (0.01 to 0.1%). The read halts 3 residues ahead of the CDR3 end, with the missing end drawn from the germline J gene. V usage is TRBV29-1 and J usage is TRBJ2-1, with 9 bases identical to TRBD1. Germline V gene data show CDR1 as SQVTM and CDR2 as ANQGSEA. The CDR3 runs 14 residues. With V trimmed by 5 bases and J by 7 bases, 9 bases remained unmatched. The DNA read from the CDR3 is TGCAGCGTTCTCCGACAGGGGGGCGAAAATGAG. Translation gives CSVLRQGGENE. The CDR3 in full is CSVLRQGGENEQFF.

On this clone: The read ends 3 residues shy of where the CDR3 ends; the end is completed using the germline J gene. The rearrangement links TRBV30 to TRBJ2-7; 8 bases are shared with TRBD2. CDR1 and CDR2 (germline): GTSNPN, SVGIG (reference sequence). The J segment lost 3 bases and the V segment lost 2 bases, leaving 6 bases of the junction unmatched. The CDR3 has 14 amino acids. The CDR3 spells CAWSKSGGGYEQYF. CDR3 DNA (partial): TGTGCCTGGAGTAAATCCGGGGGGGGCTACGAG.

In its sample, this clone was seen a few times. The sequence runs out 3 residues before the end of the CDR3; the remainder is reconstructed from the germline J gene. The V gene is TRBV7-9, the J gene TRBJ2-7, with a possible D match to TRBD1 (6 bases). The CDR3 runs to 14 residues. Germline CDR1 is SEHNR and CDR2 is FQNEAQ (reference sequence). V was clipped by 5 bases and J by 0 bases, with 11 bases between them. The CDR3 bases that were read are TGTGCCAGCAGCCCCCGGACAGACTCCTACGAG. Translating it yields CASSPRTDSYE. The CDR3 in its entirety is CASSPRTDSYEQYF.

This clone was detected a few times. From the germline J gene comes the end of the CDR3, since the read stops 3 residues before it. This chain connects TRBV19 to TRBJ1-2; D call uncertain. Germline V lookup: CDR1 LNHDA, CDR2 SQIVND (reference sequence). This CDR3 has 14 residues. V was pared by 7 bases and J by 7 bases, with 19 bases between. This chain's CDR3 is CASTHGERNGGYTF. CDR3 DNA, as far as it was read: TGTGCCAGTACCCACGGGGAGAGGAACGGTGGC.

Notes on this clone: Read sequence stops 3 residues before the CDR3 end, and the germline J gene provides the missing end. V usage is TRBV19 and J usage is TRBJ2-1; 9 nucleotides match TRBD1. After removal of 4 bases from V and 3 bases from J, the junction contained 4 bases not matched to a gene. Germline CDR1 reads LNHDA; CDR2 reads SQIVND (reference sequence). The CDR3 consists of 15 residues. The CDR3 is CASSTTGGLYNEQFF. The sequenced CDR3 bases are TGTGCCAGTAGTACTACAGGGGGCCTCTACAATGAG. Together with reference TRBV19 and TRBJ2-1, the CDR3 gives the full variable domain: DGGITQSPKYLFRKEGQNVTLSCEQNLNHDAMYWYRQDPGQGLRLIYYSQIVNDFQKGDIAEGYSVSREKKESFPLTVTSAQKNPTAFYLCASSTTGGLYNEQFFGPGTRLTVL.